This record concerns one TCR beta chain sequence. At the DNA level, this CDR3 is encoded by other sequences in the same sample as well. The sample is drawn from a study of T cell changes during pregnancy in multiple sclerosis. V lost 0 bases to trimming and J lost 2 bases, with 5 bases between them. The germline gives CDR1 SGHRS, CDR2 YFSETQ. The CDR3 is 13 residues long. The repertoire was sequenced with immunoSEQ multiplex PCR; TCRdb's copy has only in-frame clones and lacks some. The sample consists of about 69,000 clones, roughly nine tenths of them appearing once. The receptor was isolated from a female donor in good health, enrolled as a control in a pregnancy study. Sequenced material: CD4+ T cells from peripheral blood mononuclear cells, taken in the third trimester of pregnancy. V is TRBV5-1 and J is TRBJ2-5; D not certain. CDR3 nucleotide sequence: TGCGCCAGCAGCTTGGGACTGCAAGAGACCCAGTACTTC. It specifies CASSLGLQETQYF.